The 3 T cell receptor beta chains below all came from one sample that was sequenced in a study of T cell responses to AZD1222 COVID-19 vaccine. The repertoire was sequenced with immunoSEQ multiplex PCR; TCRdb's copy has only in-frame clones and lacks some. This table holds some 110,000 clones, 85% to 90% found once. Sequenced here: peripheral blood, sampled 28 days after the second AZD1222 dose. The receptor set was obtained from an adult who received the AZD1222 COVID-19 vaccine.

J is TRBJ1-4 and V is TRBV2; no definite D call. The CDR3 loop spans 16 amino acids. The V gene lost 1 base and the J gene lost 0 bases, with 9 bases spanning the gap. Germline V lookup: CDR1 SNHLY, CDR2 FYNNEI. The CDR3 reads CASSEGGSATNEKLFF. The CDR3 nucleotides read TGTGCCAGCAGTGAAGGGGGAAGCGCAACTAATGAAAAACTGTTTTTT.

The V and J genes are TRBV29-1 and TRBJ2-7; D is unclear. Germline values: CDR1 SQVTM, CDR2 ANQGSEA. There are 12 residues in the CDR3. Trimming cost V 5 bases and J 1 base, with 9 bases left between them. The CDR3 nucleotides are TGCAGCGTTCTAATGGGTTCCTACGAGCAGTACTTC. Translating gives CSVLMGSYEQYF.

V gene TRBV7-9 combines with J gene TRBJ2-1; D is uncertain. The CDR3 length is 14 residues. Deletions cut 1 base from V and 5 bases from J, with 9 bases between. Germline V gene data show CDR1 as SEHNR and CDR2 as FQNEAQ (reference sequence). CDR3 DNA sequence: TGTGCCAGCAGCTTAGGGGCAGTAAACAATGAGCAGTTCTTC. Its translation is CASSLGAVNNEQFF.